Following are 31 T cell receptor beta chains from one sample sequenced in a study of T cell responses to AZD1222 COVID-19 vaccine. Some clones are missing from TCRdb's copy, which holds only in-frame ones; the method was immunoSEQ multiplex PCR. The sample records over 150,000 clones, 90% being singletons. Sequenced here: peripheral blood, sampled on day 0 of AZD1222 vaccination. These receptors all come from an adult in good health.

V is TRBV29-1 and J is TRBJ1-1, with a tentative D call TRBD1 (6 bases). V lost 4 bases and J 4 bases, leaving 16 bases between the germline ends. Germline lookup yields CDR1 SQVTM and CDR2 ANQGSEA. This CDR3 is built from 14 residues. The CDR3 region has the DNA TGCAGCGTTGCCCACAGGGCAAGGGGCACTGAAGCTTTCTTT. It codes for CSVAHRARGTEAFF.

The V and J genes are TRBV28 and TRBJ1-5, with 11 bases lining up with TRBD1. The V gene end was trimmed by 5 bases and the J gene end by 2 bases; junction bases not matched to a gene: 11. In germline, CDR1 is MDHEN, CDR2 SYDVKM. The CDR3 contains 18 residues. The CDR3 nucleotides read TGTGCCAGCAGTGACGGGGACAGGGGGGGACTTCGCAATCAGCCCCAGCATTTT. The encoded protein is CASSDGDRGGLRNQPQHF.

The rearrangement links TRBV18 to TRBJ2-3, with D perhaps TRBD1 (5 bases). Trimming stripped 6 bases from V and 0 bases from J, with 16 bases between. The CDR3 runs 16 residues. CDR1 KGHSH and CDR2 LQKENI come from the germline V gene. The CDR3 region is CASSPQGHPSTDTQYF. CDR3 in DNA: TGTGCCAGCTCGCCTCAGGGCCACCCTAGCACAGATACGCAGTATTTT.

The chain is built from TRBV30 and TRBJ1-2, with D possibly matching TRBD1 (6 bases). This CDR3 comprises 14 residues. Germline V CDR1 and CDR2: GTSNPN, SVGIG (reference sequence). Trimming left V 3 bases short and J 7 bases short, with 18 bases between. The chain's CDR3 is CAWRSSGALSGYTF. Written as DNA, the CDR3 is TGTGCCTGGAGGTCGTCGGGGGCGCTCAGTGGCTACACCTTC.

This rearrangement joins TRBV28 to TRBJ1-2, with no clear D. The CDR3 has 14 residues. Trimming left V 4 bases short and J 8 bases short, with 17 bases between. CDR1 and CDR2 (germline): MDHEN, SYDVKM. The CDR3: CASSSQPGWAGYTF. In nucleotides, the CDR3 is TGTGCCAGCAGTTCCCAACCGGGGTGGGCGGGCTACACCTTC.

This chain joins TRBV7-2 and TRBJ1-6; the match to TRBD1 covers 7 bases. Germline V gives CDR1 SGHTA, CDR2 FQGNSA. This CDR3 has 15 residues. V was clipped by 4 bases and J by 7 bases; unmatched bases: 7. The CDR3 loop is CASSSRGDRNSPLHF. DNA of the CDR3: TGTGCCAGCAGCTCCCGCGGGGACAGAAATTCACCCCTCCACTTT.

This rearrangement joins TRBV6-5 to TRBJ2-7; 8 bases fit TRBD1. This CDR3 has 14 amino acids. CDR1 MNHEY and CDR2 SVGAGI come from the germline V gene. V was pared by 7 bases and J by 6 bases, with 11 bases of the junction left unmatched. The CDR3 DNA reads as TGTGCCAGCACTATCGGGACAGGTAGCAGCGAGCAGTACTTC. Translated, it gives CASTIGTGSSEQYF.

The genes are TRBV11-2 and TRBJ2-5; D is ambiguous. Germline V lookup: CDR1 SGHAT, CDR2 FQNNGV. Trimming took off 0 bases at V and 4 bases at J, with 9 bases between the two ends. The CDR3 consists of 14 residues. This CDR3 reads CASSLDPRRETQYF. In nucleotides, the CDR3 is TGTGCCAGCAGCTTAGACCCGAGGCGAGAGACCCAGTACTTC.

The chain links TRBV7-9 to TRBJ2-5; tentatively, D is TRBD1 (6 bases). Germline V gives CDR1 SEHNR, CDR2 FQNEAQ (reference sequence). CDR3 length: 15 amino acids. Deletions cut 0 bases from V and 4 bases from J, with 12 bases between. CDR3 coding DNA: TGTGCCAGCAGCTTAGCGGGGGCGGAAGGAGAGACCCAGTACTTC. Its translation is CASSLAGAEGETQYF.

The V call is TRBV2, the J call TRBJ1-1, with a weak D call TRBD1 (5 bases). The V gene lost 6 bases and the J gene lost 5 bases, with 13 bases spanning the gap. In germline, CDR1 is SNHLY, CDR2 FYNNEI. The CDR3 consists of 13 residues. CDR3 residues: CASRLGRETEAFF. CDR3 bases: TGTGCCAGCAGGCTCGGCAGGGAGACTGAAGCTTTCTTT.

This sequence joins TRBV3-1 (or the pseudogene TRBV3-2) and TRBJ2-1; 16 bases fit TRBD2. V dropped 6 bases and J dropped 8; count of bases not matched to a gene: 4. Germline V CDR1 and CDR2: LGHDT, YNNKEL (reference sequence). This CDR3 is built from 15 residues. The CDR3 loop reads CASRTGTSGRDEQFF. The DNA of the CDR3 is TGTGCCAGCAGGACCGGGACTAGCGGGAGGGATGAGCAGTTCTTC.

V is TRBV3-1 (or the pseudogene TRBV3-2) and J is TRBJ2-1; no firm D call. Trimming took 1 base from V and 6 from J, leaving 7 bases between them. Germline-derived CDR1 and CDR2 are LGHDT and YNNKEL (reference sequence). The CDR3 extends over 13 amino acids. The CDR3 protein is CASSQGRRNEQFF. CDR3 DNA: TGTGCCAGCAGCCAAGGAAGGCGCAATGAGCAGTTCTTC.

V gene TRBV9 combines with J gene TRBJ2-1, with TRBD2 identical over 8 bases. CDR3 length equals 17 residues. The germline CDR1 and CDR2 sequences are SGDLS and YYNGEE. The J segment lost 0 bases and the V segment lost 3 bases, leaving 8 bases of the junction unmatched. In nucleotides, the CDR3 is TGTGCCAGCAGCGATCCTCGGGGGGGGAGCTCCTACAATGAGCAGTTCTTC. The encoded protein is CASSDPRGGSSYNEQFF. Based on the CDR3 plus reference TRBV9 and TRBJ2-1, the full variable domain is DSGVTQTPKHLITATGQRVTLRCSPRSGDLSVYWYQQSLDQGLQFLIQYYNGEERAKGNILERFSAQQFPDLHSELNLSSLELGDSALYFCASSDPRGGSSYNEQFFGPGTRLTVL.

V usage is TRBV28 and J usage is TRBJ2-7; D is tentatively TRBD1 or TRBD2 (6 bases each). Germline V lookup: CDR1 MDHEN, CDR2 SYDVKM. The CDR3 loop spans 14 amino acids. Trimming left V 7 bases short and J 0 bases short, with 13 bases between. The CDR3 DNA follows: TGTGCCAGCATCCCGCCGGGGGCCTCCTACGAGCAGTACTTC. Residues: CASIPPGASYEQYF.

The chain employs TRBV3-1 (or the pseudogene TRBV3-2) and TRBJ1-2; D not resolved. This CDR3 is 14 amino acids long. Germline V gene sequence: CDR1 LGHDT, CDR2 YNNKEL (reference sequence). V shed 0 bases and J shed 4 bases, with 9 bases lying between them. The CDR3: CASSQDPRGYGYTF. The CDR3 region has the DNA TGTGCCAGCAGCCAAGACCCCCGGGGCTATGGCTACACCTTC.

The CDR3 here is CASSYTGARGNTEAFF. In nucleotides, the CDR3 is TGTGCCAGCAGTTACACTGGGGCCAGGGGGAACACTGAAGCTTTCTTT. This rearrangement joins TRBV6-5 to TRBJ1-1; D is possibly TRBD1 (6 bases). This CDR3 spans 16 amino acids. Germline V CDR1 and CDR2: MNHEY, SVGAGI. The V gene lost 2 bases and the J gene lost 1 base, with 14 bases spanning the gap.

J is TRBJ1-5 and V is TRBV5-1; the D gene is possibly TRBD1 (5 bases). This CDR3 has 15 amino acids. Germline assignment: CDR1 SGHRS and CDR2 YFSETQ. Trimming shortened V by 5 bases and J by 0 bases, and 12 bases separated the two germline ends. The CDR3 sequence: CASRATAYSNQPQHF. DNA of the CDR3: TGCGCCAGCAGAGCGACAGCTTATAGCAATCAGCCCCAGCATTTT.

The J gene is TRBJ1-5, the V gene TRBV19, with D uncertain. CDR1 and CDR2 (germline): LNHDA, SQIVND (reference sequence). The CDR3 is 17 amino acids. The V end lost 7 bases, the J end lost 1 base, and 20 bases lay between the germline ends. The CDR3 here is CASTPARRVWSNQPQHF. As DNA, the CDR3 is TGTGCCAGTACCCCAGCGCGGCGGGTATGGAGCAATCAGCCCCAGCATTTT.

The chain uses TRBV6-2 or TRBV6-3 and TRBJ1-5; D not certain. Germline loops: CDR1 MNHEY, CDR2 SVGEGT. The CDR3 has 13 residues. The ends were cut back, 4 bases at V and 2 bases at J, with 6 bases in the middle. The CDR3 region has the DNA TGTGCCAGCAGTTTCGGGGGCAATCAGCCCCAGCATTTT. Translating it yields CASSFGGNQPQHF.

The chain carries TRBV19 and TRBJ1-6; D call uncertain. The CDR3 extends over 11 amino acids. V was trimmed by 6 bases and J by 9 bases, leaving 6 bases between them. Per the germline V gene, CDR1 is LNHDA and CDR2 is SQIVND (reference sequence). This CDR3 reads CASRGGSPLHF. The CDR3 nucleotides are TGTGCCAGTAGGGGTGGTTCACCCCTCCACTTT.

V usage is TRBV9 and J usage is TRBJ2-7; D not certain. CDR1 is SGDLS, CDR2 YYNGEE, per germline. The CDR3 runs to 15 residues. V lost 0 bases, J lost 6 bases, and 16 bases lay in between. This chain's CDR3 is CASSVGSGGWSEQYF. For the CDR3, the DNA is TGTGCCAGCAGCGTAGGTTCCGGTGGATGGTCCGAGCAGTACTTC.

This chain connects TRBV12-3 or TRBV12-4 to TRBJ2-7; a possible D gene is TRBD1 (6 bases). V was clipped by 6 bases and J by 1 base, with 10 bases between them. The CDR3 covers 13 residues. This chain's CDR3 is CASRLDRSYEQYF. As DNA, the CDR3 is TGTGCCAGCAGACTCGACAGGTCCTACGAGCAGTACTTC.

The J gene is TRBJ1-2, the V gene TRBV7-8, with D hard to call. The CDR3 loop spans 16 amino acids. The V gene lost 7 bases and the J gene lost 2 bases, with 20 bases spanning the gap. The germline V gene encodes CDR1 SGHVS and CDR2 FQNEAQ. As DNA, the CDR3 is TGTGCCAGCATCCGCCTTCGGGCAGTAACGAACTATGGCTACACCTTC. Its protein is CASIRLRAVTNYGYTF.

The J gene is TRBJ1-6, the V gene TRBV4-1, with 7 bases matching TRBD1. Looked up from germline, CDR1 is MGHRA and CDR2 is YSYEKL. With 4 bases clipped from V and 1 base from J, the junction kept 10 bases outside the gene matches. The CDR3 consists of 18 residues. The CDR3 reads CASSPRGLQGSYNSPLHF. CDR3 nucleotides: TGCGCCAGCAGCCCTCGGGGACTACAGGGGTCCTATAATTCACCCCTCCACTTT.

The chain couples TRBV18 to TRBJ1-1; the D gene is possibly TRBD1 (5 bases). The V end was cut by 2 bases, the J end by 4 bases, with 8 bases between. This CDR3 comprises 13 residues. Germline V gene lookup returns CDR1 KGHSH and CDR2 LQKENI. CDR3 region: CASSPNGATEAFF. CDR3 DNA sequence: TGTGCCAGCTCACCAAATGGGGCCACTGAAGCTTTCTTT.

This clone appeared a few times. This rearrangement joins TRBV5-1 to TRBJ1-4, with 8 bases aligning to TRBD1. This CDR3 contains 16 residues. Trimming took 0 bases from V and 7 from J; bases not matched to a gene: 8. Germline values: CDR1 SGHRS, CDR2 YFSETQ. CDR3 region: CASSLAPKQGVEKLFF. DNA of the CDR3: TGCGCCAGCAGCTTGGCCCCAAAACAGGGGGTTGAAAAACTGTTTTTT.

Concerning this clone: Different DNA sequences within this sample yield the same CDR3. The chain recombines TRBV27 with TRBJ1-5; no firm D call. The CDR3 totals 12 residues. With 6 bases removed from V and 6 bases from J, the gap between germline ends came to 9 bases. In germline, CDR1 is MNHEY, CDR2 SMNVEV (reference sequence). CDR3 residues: CASSPSGQPQHF. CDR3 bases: TGTGCCAGCAGCCCAAGCGGTCAGCCCCAGCATTTT.

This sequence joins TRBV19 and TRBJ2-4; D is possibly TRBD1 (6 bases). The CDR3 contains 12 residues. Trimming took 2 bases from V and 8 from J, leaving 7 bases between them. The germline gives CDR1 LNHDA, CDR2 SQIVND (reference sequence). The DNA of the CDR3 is TGTGCCAGTAGTATATCAGGGGACATTCAGTACTTC. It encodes CASSISGDIQYF.

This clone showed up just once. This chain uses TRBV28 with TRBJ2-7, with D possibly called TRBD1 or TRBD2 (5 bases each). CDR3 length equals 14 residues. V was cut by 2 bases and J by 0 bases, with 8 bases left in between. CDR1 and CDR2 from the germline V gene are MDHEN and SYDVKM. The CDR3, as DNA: TGTGCCAGCAGTTTACGGGGCCTCTCCTACGAGCAGTACTTC. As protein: CASSLRGLSYEQYF.

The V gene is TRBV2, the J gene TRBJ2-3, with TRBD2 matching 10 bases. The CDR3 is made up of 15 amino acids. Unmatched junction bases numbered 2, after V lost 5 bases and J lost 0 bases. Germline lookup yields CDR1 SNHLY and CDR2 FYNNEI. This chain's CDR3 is CASSLAGASTDTQYF. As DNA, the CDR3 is TGTGCCAGCAGTCTAGCGGGGGCTAGCACAGATACGCAGTATTTT. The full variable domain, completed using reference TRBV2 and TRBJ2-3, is EPEVTQTPSHQVTQMGQEVILRCVPISNHLYFYWYRQILGQKVEFLVSFYNNEISEKSEIFDDQFSVERPDGSNFTLKIRSTKLEDSAMYFCASSLAGASTDTQYFGPGTRLTVL.

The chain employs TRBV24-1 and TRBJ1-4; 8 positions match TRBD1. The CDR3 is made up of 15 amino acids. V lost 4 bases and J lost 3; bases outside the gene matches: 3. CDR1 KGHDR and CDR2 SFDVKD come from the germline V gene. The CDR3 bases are TGTGCCACCAGTGAAAGGACAGGGCCTAATGAAAAACTGTTTTTT. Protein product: CATSERTGPNEKLFF.